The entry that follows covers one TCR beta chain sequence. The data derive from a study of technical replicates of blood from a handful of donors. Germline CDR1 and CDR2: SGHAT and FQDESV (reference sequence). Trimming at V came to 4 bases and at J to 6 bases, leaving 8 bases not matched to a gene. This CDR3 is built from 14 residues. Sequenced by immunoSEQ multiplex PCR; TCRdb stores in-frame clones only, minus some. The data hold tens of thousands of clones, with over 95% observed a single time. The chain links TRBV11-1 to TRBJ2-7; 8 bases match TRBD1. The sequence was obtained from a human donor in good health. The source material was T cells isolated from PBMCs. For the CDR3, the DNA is TGTGCCAGCAGCTGGGACAGGAGGGCAGGCGAGCAGTACTTC. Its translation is CASSWDRRAGEQYF.